A selection of T cell receptor beta chains follows, all from one sample in a study of control samples from healthy donors and cancer patients. This table comes from immunoSEQ multiplex PCR, and its TCRdb copy is limited to in-frame clones, with some not included. The sample consists of more than 85,000 clones, 90% of them appearing once. Sequenced input: blood. Receptors originate from a human donor in good health. The donor label of this sample is uncertain. Both conserved end residues are part of each CDR3. Fields, in order: J gene, D gene, clone size, V gene, CDR3 protein, CDR3 DNA. A D gene is named only where the DNA matches it firmly. The size field is filled for only some rows; it gives once, few, many or a size class.

J gene: TRBJ2-1; D gene: -; clone size: -; V gene: TRBV5-6; CDR3 protein: CASSFLISGSSYNEQFF; CDR3 DNA: TGTGCCAGCAGCTTTTTGATTAGCGGAAGCTCCTACAATGAGCAGTTCTTC
J gene: TRBJ2-1; D gene: TRBD1; clone size: -; V gene: TRBV19; CDR3 protein: CASSTDRRNEQFF; CDR3 DNA: TGTGCCAGTAGTACGGACAGGAGGAATGAGCAGTTCTTC
J gene: TRBJ2-2; D gene: -; clone size: -; V gene: TRBV18; CDR3 protein: CASSPQTPGTGLRELFF; CDR3 DNA: TGTGCCAGCTCACCTCAAACCCCCGGGACCGGCTTACGGGAGCTGTTTTTT
J gene: TRBJ1-1; D gene: -; clone size: -; V gene: TRBV6-4; CDR3 protein: CASRDGDKNTEAFF; CDR3 DNA: TGTGCCAGCAGGGACGGAGACAAGAACACTGAAGCTTTCTTT
J gene: TRBJ2-2; D gene: TRBD2; clone size: -; V gene: TRBV2; CDR3 protein: CASSPGAERGTGELFF; CDR3 DNA: TGTGCCAGCAGTCCCGGGGCGGAGCGGGGGACCGGGGAGCTGTTTTTT
J gene: TRBJ1-4; D gene: -; clone size: -; V gene: TRBV2; CDR3 protein: CASSGGFQEGEKLFF; CDR3 DNA: TGTGCCAGCAGTGGCGGGTTTCAGGAAGGGGAAAAACTGTTTTTT
J gene: TRBJ1-4; D gene: -; clone size: -; V gene: TRBV19; CDR3 protein: CASSIGVSSEKLFF; CDR3 DNA: TGTGCCAGTAGTATAGGGGTTTCGAGTGAAAAACTGTTTTTT
J gene: TRBJ1-2; D gene: -; clone size: -; V gene: TRBV29-1; CDR3 protein: CSVEGPPNYGYTF; CDR3 DNA: TGCAGCGTTGAGGGACCTCCTAACTATGGCTACACCTTC
J gene: TRBJ2-6; D gene: -; clone size: -; V gene: TRBV19; CDR3 protein: CASSIDWGIMANVLTF; CDR3 DNA: TGTGCCAGTAGTATAGATTGGGGGATAATGGCCAACGTCCTGACTTTC
J gene: TRBJ2-1; D gene: TRBD2; clone size: -; V gene: TRBV27; CDR3 protein: CASSLVGGTYNEQFF; CDR3 DNA: TGTGCCAGCAGTTTAGTGGGGGGGACTTACAATGAGCAGTTCTTC
J gene: TRBJ2-3; D gene: TRBD1; clone size: -; V gene: TRBV27; CDR3 protein: CASSFRGRGTDTQYF; CDR3 DNA: TGTGCCAGCAGTTTTAGGGGGCGCGGCACAGATACGCAGTATTTT
J gene: TRBJ1-1; D gene: -; clone size: -; V gene: TRBV7-9; CDR3 protein: CASSLLRGRGDTEAFF; CDR3 DNA: TGTGCCAGCAGCTTATTAAGGGGCCGAGGGGACACTGAAGCTTTCTTT
J gene: TRBJ1-3; D gene: -; clone size: -; V gene: TRBV9; CDR3 protein: CASSPRTASSGNTIYF; CDR3 DNA: TGTGCCAGCAGCCCCCGGACAGCAAGCTCTGGAAACACCATATATTTT
J gene: TRBJ1-2; D gene: -; clone size: -; V gene: TRBV27; CDR3 protein: CASNTLGRTYGYTF; CDR3 DNA: TGTGCCAGCAACACCCTGGGGCGGACCTATGGCTACACCTTC
J gene: TRBJ1-2; D gene: -; clone size: -; V gene: TRBV11-1; CDR3 protein: CASSLAQGETPYYGYTF; CDR3 DNA: TGTGCCAGCAGCTTAGCACAGGGTGAAACTCCGTACTATGGCTACACCTTC
J gene: TRBJ2-1; D gene: TRBD2; clone size: -; V gene: TRBV2; CDR3 protein: CASSHPRREGMSSYNEQFF; CDR3 DNA: TGTGCCAGCAGCCACCCCCGGCGGGAGGGTATGAGCTCCTACAATGAGCAGTTCTTC
J gene: TRBJ2-3; D gene: TRBD2; clone size: -; V gene: TRBV6-5; CDR3 protein: CASRAGGVAQYF; CDR3 DNA: TGTGCCAGCAGGGCGGGGGGGGTGGCGCAGTATTTT
J gene: TRBJ1-2; D gene: -; clone size: -; V gene: TRBV19; CDR3 protein: CASKEADYGYTF; CDR3 DNA: TGTGCCAGTAAGGAGGCGGACTATGGCTACACCTTC
J gene: TRBJ2-6; D gene: -; clone size: -; V gene: TRBV5-4; CDR3 protein: CASSSKSGANVLTF; CDR3 DNA: TGTGCCAGCAGCTCTAAGTCTGGGGCCAACGTCCTGACTTTC
J gene: TRBJ1-5; D gene: TRBD1; clone size: -; V gene: TRBV19; CDR3 protein: CASSMGLSGTGVQPQHF; CDR3 DNA: TGTGCCAGTAGTATGGGACTCTCCGGGACAGGGGTTCAGCCCCAGCATTTT
J gene: TRBJ1-1; D gene: -; clone size: -; V gene: TRBV19; CDR3 protein: CASKRNPGSNTEAFF; CDR3 DNA: TGTGCCAGTAAGCGAAACCCAGGGTCGAACACTGAAGCTTTCTTT
J gene: TRBJ2-7; D gene: TRBD1; clone size: -; V gene: TRBV28; CDR3 protein: CASSPEMTGAYEQYF; CDR3 DNA: TGTGCCAGCAGTCCCGAAATGACAGGGGCCTACGAGCAGTACTTC
J gene: TRBJ1-5; D gene: -; clone size: -; V gene: TRBV6-5; CDR3 protein: CASTQGSQPQHF; CDR3 DNA: TGTGCCAGCACCCAGGGTAGCCAGCCCCAGCATTTT
J gene: TRBJ1-1; D gene: -; clone size: -; V gene: TRBV21-1; CDR3 protein: CASSKRADLSGLSDREAFF; CDR3 DNA: TGTGCCAGCAGCAAGAGGGCTGATCTTTCCGGGTTATCAGATCGAGAAGCTTTCTTT
J gene: TRBJ1-6; D gene: TRBD1; clone size: -; V gene: TRBV6-5; CDR3 protein: CASSPTGVSPLHF; CDR3 DNA: TGTGCCAGCAGTCCTACAGGGGTTTCACCCCTCCACTTT
J gene: TRBJ1-1; D gene: -; clone size: -; V gene: TRBV18; CDR3 protein: CASSPGHMNTEAFF; CDR3 DNA: TGTGCCAGCTCTCCGGGACACATGAACACTGAAGCTTTCTTT
J gene: TRBJ1-3; D gene: -; clone size: -; V gene: TRBV6-6; CDR3 protein: CASTAPGVSGNTIYF; CDR3 DNA: TGTGCCAGCACCGCTCCGGGCGTCTCTGGAAACACCATATATTTT
J gene: TRBJ1-1; D gene: -; clone size: -; V gene: TRBV27; CDR3 protein: CASSISLGVVEAFF; CDR3 DNA: TGTGCCAGCAGTATATCCCTCGGGGTAGTTGAAGCTTTCTTT
J gene: TRBJ1-4; D gene: -; clone size: -; V gene: TRBV5-1; CDR3 protein: CASSPRGDSERNEKLFF; CDR3 DNA: TGCGCCAGCAGCCCTCGGGGGGACTCAGAACGTAATGAAAAACTGTTTTTT
J gene: TRBJ2-1; D gene: -; clone size: -; V gene: TRBV19; CDR3 protein: CASQDGPQGYEQFF; CDR3 DNA: TGTGCCAGCCAGGACGGCCCCCAGGGGTATGAGCAGTTCTTC
J gene: TRBJ1-2; D gene: TRBD1; clone size: -; V gene: TRBV19; CDR3 protein: CASAKTGNYGYTF; CDR3 DNA: TGTGCCAGTGCTAAGACAGGGAACTATGGCTACACCTTC
J gene: TRBJ2-7; D gene: -; clone size: -; V gene: TRBV14; CDR3 protein: CASSQVDSPASEQYF; CDR3 DNA: TGTGCCAGCAGCCAAGTGGACTCCCCAGCTAGTGAGCAGTACTTC
J gene: TRBJ2-1; D gene: TRBD2; clone size: -; V gene: TRBV4-3; CDR3 protein: CASSQAGRYNEQFF; CDR3 DNA: TGCGCCAGCAGCCAAGCCGGGAGGTACAATGAGCAGTTCTTC
J gene: TRBJ2-1; D gene: TRBD1; clone size: many; V gene: TRBV18; CDR3 protein: CASSLRDSSYNEQFF; CDR3 DNA: TGTGCCAGCTCACTTCGGGACAGTAGTTACAATGAGCAGTTCTTC
J gene: TRBJ2-5; D gene: -; clone size: -; V gene: TRBV21-1; CDR3 protein: CASSAFSRLAGVRETQYF; CDR3 DNA: TGTGCCAGCAGCGCCTTCTCCCGACTAGCGGGGGTGAGAGAGACCCAGTACTTC
J gene: TRBJ2-1; D gene: -; clone size: -; V gene: TRBV24-1; CDR3 protein: CATSADSGNEQFF; CDR3 DNA: TGTGCCACCAGTGCCGACAGTGGGAATGAGCAGTTCTTC
J gene: TRBJ1-1; D gene: TRBD1; clone size: few; V gene: TRBV2; CDR3 protein: CASSNRQGVDTEAFF; CDR3 DNA: TGTGCCAGCAGTAACAGACAGGGGGTTGACACTGAAGCTTTCTTT
J gene: TRBJ1-5; D gene: -; clone size: few; V gene: TRBV19; CDR3 protein: CASSALNQPQHF; CDR3 DNA: TGTGCCAGTAGCGCCTTAAATCAGCCCCAGCATTTT
J gene: TRBJ2-7; D gene: -; clone size: -; V gene: TRBV7-7; CDR3 protein: CASSPSDMDYEQYF; CDR3 DNA: TGTGCTAGCAGCCCTTCAGACATGGACTACGAGCAGTACTTC
J gene: TRBJ2-3; D gene: -; clone size: once; V gene: TRBV2; CDR3 protein: CASSEGVGLTDTQYF; CDR3 DNA: TGTGCCAGCAGTGAAGGGGTGGGCTTGACAGATACGCAGTATTTT